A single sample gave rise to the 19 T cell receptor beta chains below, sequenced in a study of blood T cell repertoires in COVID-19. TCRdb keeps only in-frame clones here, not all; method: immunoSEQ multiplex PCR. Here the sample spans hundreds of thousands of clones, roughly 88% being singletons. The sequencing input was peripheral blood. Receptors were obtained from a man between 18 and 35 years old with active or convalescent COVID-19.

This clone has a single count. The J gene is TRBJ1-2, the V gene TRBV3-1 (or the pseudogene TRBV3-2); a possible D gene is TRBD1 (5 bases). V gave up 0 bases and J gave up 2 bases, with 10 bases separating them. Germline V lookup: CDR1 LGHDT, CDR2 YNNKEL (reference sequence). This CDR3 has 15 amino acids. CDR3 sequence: CASSQESGLNYGYTF. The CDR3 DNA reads TGTGCCAGCAGCCAAGAGTCAGGGCTCAACTATGGCTACACCTTC.

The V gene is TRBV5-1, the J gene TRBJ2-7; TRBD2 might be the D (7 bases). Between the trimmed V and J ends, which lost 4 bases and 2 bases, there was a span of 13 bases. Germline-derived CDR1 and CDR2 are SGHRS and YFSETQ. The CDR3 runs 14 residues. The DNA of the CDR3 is TGCGCCAGCAGCGGAGGGGGGGCTCCCTACGAGCAGTACTTC. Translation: CASSGGGAPYEQYF.

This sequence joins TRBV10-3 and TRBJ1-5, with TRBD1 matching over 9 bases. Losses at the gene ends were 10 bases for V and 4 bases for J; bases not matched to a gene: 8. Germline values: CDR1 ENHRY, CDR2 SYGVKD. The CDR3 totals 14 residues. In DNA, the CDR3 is TGTGCCACCACAGGGGGCGGGAGTAATCAGCCCCAGCATTTT. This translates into CATTGGGSNQPQHF.

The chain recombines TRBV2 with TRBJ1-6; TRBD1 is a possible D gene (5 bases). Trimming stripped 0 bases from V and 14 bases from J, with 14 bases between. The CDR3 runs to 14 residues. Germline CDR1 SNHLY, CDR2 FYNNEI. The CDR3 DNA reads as TGTGCCAGCAGTGAAGCGGGGCGGCCCGTTACCCTCCACTTT. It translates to CASSEAGRPVTLHF.

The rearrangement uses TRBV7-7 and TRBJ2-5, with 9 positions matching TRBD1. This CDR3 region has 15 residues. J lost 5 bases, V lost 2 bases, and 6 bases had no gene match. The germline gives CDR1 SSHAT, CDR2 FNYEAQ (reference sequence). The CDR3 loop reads CASSLRTGEEETQYF. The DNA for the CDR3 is TGTGCCAGCAGCTTACGGACAGGGGAGGAGGAGACCCAGTACTTC.

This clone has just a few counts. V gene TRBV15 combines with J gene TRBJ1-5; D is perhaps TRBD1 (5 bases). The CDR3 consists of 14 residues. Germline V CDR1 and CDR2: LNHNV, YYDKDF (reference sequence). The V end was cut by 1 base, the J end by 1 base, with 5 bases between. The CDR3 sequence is CATSRGQSNQPQHF. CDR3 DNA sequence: TGTGCCACCAGCAGAGGACAGAGCAATCAGCCCCAGCATTTT.

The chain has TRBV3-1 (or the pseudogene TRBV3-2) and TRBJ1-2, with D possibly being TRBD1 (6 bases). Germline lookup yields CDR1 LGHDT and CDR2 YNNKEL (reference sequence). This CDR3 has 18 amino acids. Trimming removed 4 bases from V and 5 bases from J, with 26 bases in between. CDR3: CASSLRGGQHQRPYGYTF. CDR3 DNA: TGTGCCAGCAGCCTGAGGGGGGGGCAGCACCAAAGACCGTATGGCTACACCTTC.

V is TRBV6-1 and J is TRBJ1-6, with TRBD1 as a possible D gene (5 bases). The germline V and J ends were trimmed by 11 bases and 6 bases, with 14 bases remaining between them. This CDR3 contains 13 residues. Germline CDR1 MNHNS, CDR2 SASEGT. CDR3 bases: TGTGCCGGGCGTCGGGGGAGTAATTCACCCCTCCACTTT. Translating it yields CAGRRGSNSPLHF.

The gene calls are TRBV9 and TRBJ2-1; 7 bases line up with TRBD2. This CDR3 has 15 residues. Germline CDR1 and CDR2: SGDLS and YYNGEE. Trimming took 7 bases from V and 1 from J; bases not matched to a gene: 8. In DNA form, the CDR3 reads TGTGCCAGCCACCCTGGGGGGGGATCCTACAATGAGCAGTTCTTC. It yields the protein CASHPGGGSYNEQFF.

CDR3 residues: CASSRPRQGKDYNEQFF. The CDR3, as DNA: TGTGCCAGCAGTCGGCCGCGACAGGGAAAAGACTACAATGAGCAGTTCTTC. The rearrangement joins TRBV7-8 to TRBJ2-1; 7 bases match TRBD1. Germline V CDR1 and CDR2: SGHVS, FQNEAQ. The CDR3 covers 17 residues. The ends lost 6 bases at V and 3 bases at J; junction bases unmatched: 14.

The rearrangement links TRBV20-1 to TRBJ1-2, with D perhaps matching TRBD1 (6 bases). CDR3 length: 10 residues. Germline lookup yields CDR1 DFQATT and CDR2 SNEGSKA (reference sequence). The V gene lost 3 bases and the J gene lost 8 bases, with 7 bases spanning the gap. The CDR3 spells CSARDSGYTF. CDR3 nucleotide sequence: TGCAGTGCTAGGGACAGCGGCTACACCTTC.

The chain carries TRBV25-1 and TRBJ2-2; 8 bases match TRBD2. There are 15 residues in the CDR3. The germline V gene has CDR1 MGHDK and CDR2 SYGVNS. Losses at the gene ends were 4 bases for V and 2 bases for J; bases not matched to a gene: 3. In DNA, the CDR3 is TGTGCCAGCAGTGCGGGGGGGGAAAACACCGGGGAGCTGTTTTTT. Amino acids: CASSAGGENTGELFF.

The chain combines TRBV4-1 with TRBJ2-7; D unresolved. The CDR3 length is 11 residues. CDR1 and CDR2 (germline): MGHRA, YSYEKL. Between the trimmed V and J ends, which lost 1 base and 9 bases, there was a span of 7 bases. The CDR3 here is CASSQGEWQYF. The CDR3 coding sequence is TGCGCCAGCAGCCAAGGAGAATGGCAGTACTTC.

The CDR3 bases are TGTGCCAGCTCACCACCCGAACTTTACAGGGATAGAGGGGCCTACACTGAAGCTTTCTTT. It encodes CASSPPELYRDRGAYTEAFF. J is TRBJ1-1 and V is TRBV18, with a tentative D call TRBD1 (6 bases). This CDR3 is built from 20 residues. V lost 0 bases and J 3 bases, leaving 26 bases between the germline ends. Germline CDR1 KGHSH, CDR2 LQKENI.

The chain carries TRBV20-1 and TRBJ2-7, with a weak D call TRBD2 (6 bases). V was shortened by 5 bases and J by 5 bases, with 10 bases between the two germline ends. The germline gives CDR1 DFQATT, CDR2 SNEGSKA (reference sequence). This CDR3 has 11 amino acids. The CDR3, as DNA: TGCAGTGCTTCCCGGACTAACGAGCAGTACTTC. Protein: CSASRTNEQYF.

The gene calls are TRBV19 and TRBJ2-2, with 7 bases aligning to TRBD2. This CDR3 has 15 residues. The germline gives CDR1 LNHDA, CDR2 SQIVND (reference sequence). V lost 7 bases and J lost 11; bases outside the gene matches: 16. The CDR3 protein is CASTVETSASGELFF. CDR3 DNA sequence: TGTGCCAGTACCGTGGAAACTAGCGCCAGCGGCGAGCTGTTTTTT.

The CDR3 sequence: CASSEWTYSNQPQHF. The CDR3 DNA sequence: TGCGCCAGCAGTGAGTGGACATACTCCAATCAGCCCCAGCATTTT. This chain joins TRBV10-2 and TRBJ1-5, with D possibly TRBD1 on 5 matching bases. This CDR3 is 15 amino acids long. Germline CDR1 is WSHSY and CDR2 is SAAADI. The V gene lost 1 base and the J gene lost 3 bases, with 10 bases spanning the gap.

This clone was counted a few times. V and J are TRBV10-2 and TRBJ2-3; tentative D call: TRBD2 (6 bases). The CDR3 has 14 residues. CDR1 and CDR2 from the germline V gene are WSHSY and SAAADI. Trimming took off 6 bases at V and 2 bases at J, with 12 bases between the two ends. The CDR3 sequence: CASRDGTLTDTQYF. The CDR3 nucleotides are TGCGCCAGCAGGGACGGGACTCTCACAGATACGCAGTATTTT.

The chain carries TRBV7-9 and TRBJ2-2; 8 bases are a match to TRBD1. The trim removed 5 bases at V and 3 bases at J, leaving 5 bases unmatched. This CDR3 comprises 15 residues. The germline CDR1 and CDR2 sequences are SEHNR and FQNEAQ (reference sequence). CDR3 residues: CASSLYRGDTGELFF. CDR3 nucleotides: TGTGCCAGCAGCCTATACAGGGGGGACACCGGGGAGCTGTTTTTT.